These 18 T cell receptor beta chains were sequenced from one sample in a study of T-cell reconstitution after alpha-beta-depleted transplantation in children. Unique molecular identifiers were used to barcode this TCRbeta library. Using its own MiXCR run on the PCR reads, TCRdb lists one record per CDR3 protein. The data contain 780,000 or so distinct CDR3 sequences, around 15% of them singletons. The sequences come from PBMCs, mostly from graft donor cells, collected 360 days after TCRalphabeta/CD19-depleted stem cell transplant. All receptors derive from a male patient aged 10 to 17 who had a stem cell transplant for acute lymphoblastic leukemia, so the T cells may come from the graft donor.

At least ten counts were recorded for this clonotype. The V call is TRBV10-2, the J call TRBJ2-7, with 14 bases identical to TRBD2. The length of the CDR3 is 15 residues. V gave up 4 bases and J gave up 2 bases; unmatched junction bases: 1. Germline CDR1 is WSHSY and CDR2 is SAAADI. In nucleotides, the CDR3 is TGCGCCAGCAGTGGACTAGCGGGAGGGCCCTACGAGCAGTACTTC. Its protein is CASSGLAGGPYEQYF.

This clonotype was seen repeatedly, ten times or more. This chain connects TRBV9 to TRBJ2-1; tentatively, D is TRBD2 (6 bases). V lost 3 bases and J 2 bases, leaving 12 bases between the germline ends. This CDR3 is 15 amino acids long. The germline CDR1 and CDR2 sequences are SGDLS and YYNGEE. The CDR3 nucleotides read TGTGCCAGCAGCGGTGGGACTGCAGCCTACAATGAGCAGTTCTTC. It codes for CASSGGTAAYNEQFF.

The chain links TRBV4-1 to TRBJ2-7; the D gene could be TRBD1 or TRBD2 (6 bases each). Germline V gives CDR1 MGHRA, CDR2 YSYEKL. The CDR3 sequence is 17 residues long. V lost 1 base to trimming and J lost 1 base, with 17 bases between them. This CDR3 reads CASSQGQRGLGSYEQYF. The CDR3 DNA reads TGCGCCAGCAGCCAAGGCCAACGGGGGCTAGGGTCCTACGAGCAGTACTTC.

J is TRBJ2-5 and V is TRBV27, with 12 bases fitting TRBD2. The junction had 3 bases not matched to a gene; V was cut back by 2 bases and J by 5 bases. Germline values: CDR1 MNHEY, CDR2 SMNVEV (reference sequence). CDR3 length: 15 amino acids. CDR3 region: CASSLLAGGRETQYF. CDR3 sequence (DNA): TGTGCCAGCAGTTTACTAGCGGGAGGGCGGGAGACCCAGTACTTC.

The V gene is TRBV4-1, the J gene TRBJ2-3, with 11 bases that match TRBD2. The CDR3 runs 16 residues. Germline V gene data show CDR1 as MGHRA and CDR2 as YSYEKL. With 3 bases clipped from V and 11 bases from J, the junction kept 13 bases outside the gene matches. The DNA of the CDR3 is TGCGCCAGCAGCCAGCCCCTAGCGGGAGGACCCGGCGGGCAGTATTTT. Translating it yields CASSQPLAGGPGGQYF.

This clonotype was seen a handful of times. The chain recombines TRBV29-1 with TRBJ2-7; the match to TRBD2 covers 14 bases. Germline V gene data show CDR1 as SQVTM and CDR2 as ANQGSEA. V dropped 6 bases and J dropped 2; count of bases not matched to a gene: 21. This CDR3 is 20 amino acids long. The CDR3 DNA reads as TGCAGCGTAGCCCCCGGGCCGCCGACTAGCGGGAGGGCCTACGCCTACGAGCAGTACTTC. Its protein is CSVAPGPPTSGRAYAYEQYF.

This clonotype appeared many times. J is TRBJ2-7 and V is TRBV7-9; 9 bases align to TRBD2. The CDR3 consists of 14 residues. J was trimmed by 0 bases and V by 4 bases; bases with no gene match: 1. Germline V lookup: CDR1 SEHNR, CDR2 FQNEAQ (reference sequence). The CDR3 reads CASSSSGASYEQYF. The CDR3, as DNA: TGTGCCAGCAGCTCTAGCGGGGCCTCCTACGAGCAGTACTTC.

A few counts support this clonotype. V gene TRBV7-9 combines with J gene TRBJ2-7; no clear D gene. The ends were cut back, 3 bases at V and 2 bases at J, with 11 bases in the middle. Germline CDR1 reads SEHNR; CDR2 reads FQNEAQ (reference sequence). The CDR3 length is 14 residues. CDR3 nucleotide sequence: TGTGCCAGCAGCTTCGAGACCTTTACCTACGAGCAGTACTTC. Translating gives CASSFETFTYEQYF.

The CDR3 DNA follows: TGCAGTGCTAGAGATCGGGCGGGGGGCGCGAGTGGCTACACCTTC. Protein sequence: CSARDRAGGASGYTF. The chain couples TRBV20-1 to TRBJ1-2, with a weak D call TRBD1 (6 bases). The germline gives CDR1 DFQATT, CDR2 SNEGSKA (reference sequence). This CDR3 has 15 amino acids. The V gene lost 0 bases and the J gene lost 7 bases, with 18 bases spanning the gap.

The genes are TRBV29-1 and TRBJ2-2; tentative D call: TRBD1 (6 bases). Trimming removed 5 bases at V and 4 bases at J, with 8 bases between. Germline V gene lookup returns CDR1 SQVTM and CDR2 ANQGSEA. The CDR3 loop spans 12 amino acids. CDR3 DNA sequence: TGCAGCGTTACAGGGTTCACCGGGGAGCTGTTTTTT. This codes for CSVTGFTGELFF.

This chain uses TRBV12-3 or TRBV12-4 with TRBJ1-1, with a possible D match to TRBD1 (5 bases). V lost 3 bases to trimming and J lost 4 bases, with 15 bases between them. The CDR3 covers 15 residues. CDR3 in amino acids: CASSLQGTMGTEAFF. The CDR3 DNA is TGTGCCAGCAGTTTGCAGGGTACGATGGGCACTGAAGCTTTCTTT.

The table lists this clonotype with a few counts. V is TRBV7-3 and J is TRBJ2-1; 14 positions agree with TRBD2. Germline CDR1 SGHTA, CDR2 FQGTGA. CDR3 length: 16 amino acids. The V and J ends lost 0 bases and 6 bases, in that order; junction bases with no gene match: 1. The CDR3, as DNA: TGTGCCAGCAGCTTAACTGGGACTAGCGGGAGCAATGAGCAGTTCTTC. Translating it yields CASSLTGTSGSNEQFF.

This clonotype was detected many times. For the CDR3, the DNA is TGTGCCACCTCTGTGGTCCCCTCCGGGTCCTACGAGCAGTACTTC. Its translation: CATSVVPSGSYEQYF. This chain uses TRBV7-9 with TRBJ2-7; D unresolved. Germline assignment: CDR1 SEHNR and CDR2 FQNEAQ (reference sequence). With 10 bases removed from V and 1 base from J, the gap between germline ends came to 20 bases. This CDR3 contains 15 residues.

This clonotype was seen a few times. The CDR3, as DNA: TGTGCCAGCAGTCCTTTCGGGACCTTGGGCTACACCTTC. As protein: CASSPFGTLGYTF. The V call is TRBV12-3 or TRBV12-4, the J call TRBJ1-2, with D possibly matching TRBD1 (5 bases). The CDR3 loop spans 13 amino acids. V shed 5 bases and J shed 8 bases, with 15 bases lying between them.

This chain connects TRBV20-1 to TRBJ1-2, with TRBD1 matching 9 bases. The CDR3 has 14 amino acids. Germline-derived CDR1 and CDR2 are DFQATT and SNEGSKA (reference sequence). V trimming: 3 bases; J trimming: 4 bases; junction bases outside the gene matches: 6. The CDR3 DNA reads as TGCAGTGCTAGCGTCCCGGACAGGGGCTATGGCTACACCTTC. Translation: CSASVPDRGYGYTF.

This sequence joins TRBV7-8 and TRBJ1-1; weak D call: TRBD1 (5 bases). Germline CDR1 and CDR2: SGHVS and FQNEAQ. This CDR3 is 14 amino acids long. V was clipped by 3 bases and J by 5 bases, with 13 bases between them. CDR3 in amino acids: CASSLTERITEAFF. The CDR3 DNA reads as TGTGCCAGCAGCTTGACAGAAAGGATAACTGAAGCTTTCTTT. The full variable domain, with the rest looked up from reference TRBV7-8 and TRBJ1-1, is GAGVSQSPRYKVAKRGQDVALRCDPISGHVSLFWYQQALGQGPEFLTYFQNEAQLDKSGLPSDRFFAERPEGSVSTLKIQRTQQEDSAVYLCASSLTERITEAFFGQGTRLTVV.

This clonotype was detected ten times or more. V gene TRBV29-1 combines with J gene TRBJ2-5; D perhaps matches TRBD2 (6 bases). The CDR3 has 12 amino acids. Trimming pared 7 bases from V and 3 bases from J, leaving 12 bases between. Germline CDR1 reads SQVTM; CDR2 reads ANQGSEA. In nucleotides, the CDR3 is TGCAGCGGACGCCCGGGGGAAGAGACCCAGTACTTC. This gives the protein CSGRPGEETQYF.

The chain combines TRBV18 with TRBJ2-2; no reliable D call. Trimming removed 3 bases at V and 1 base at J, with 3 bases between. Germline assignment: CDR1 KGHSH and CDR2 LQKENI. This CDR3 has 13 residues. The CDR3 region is CASSPKNTGELFF. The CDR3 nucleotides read TGTGCCAGCTCACCCAAGAACACCGGGGAGCTGTTTTTT.